The 12 T cell receptor beta chains listed next were all sequenced from one sample in a study of blood T cell repertoires in COVID-19. Only in-frame clones appear in the TCRdb table, and some are missing; sequencing was by immunoSEQ multiplex PCR. The data show 200,000 to 300,000 clones, with 85% to 90% seen just once and approximately 1.6% held by the top ten. The specimen was PBMCs or T cells enriched from blood (not recorded which). The receptor source for this set is a man between 35 and 55 years old who had recovered from COVID-19.

This clone was detected only once. This CDR3 is CASSSPGLRHEQYF. CDR3 in DNA: TGTGCCAGCAGCTCCCCGGGACTCCGGCACGAGCAGTACTTC. The chain recombines TRBV11-2 with TRBJ2-7; D possibly corresponds to TRBD2 (6 bases). The CDR3 contains 14 residues. Germline V gene sequence: CDR1 SGHAT, CDR2 FQNNGV. V was trimmed by 4 bases and J by 5 bases, leaving 15 bases between them.

The chain links TRBV29-1 to TRBJ2-1; 7 bases agree with TRBD2. Germline-derived CDR1 and CDR2 are SQVTM and ANQGSEA. This CDR3 is built from 16 residues. V dropped 5 bases and J dropped 4; count of bases not matched to a gene: 14. The CDR3 sequence: CSVLTWGGSLYNEQFF. DNA for the CDR3: TGCAGCGTTCTAACGTGGGGGGGTAGTCTGTACAATGAGCAGTTCTTC.

The CDR3 sequence is CASSFGPNTEAFF. The DNA of the CDR3 is TGTGCCAGCAGCTTTGGGCCGAACACTGAAGCTTTCTTT. The chain recombines TRBV11-2 with TRBJ1-1, with no clear D. The CDR3 covers 13 residues. CDR1 is SGHAT, CDR2 FQNNGV, per germline. With 3 bases removed from V and 1 base from J, the gap between germline ends came to 6 bases.

The chain uses TRBV18 and TRBJ1-1; D may be TRBD1 (5 bases). V was clipped by 6 bases and J by 8 bases, with 13 bases between them. Per germline, CDR1 KGHSH and CDR2 LQKENI. The CDR3 is 12 amino acids. The CDR3 loop is CASSLDRWEAFF. Here the CDR3 DNA reads TGTGCCAGCTCCCTCGACAGATGGGAAGCTTTCTTT. Full variable domain (missing parts from reference TRBV18 and TRBJ1-1): NAGVMQNPRHLVRRRGQEARLRCSPMKGHSHVYWYRQLPEEGLKFMVYLQKENIIDESGMPKERFSAEFPKEGPSILRIQQVVRGDSAAYFCASSLDRWEAFFGQGTRLTVV.

This clone was seen a few times. V usage is TRBV7-9 and J usage is TRBJ1-3; 8 bases are shared with TRBD1. The ends lost 5 bases at V and 0 bases at J; junction bases unmatched: 3. Germline lookup yields CDR1 SEHNR and CDR2 FQNEAQ (reference sequence). This CDR3 comprises 15 residues. The CDR3 sequence is CASSPTGGSGNTIYF. The DNA for the CDR3 is TGTGCCAGCAGCCCAACAGGGGGCTCTGGAAACACCATATATTTT. Filled out from reference TRBV7-9 and TRBJ1-3, the complete variable domain reads DTGVSQNPRHKITKRGQNVTFRCDPISEHNRLYWYRQTLGQGPEFLTYFQNEAQLEKSRLLSDRFSAERPKGSFSTLEIQRTEQGDSAMYLCASSPTGGSGNTIYFGEGSWLTVV.

To note about this clone: A junction end diverges from the germline sequence, so it may reflect a read error. V usage is TRBV12-3 or TRBV12-4 and J usage is TRBJ2-7, with D perhaps TRBD2 (5 bases). This CDR3 has 11 residues. In DNA form, the CDR3 reads TGTGCCAGCAGTCTAGCCCTCGGGCAGTACTTC. Encoded protein: CASSLALGQYF.

The rearrangement links TRBV7-9 to TRBJ1-3, with D possibly being TRBD1 (5 bases). Deletions cut 2 bases from V and 6 bases from J, with 20 bases between. The CDR3 consists of 17 residues. Per the germline V gene, CDR1 is SEHNR and CDR2 is FQNEAQ (reference sequence). Written as DNA, the CDR3 is TGTGCCAGCAGCTTATGGGGAGGAGGGGACTTACTAAACACCATATATTTT. This sequence encodes CASSLWGGGDLLNTIYF. Full variable domain (remainder filled in from reference TRBV7-9 and TRBJ1-3): DTGVSQNPRHKITKRGQNVTFRCDPISEHNRLYWYRQTLGQGPEFLTYFQNEAQLEKSRLLSDRFSAERPKGSFSTLEIQRTEQGDSAMYLCASSLWGGGDLLNTIYFGEGSWLTVV.

V is TRBV7-8 and J is TRBJ1-1; 10 bases line up with TRBD1. There are 18 residues in the CDR3. Unmatched junction bases numbered 11, after V lost 4 bases and J lost 0 bases. Germline assignment: CDR1 SGHVS and CDR2 FQNEAQ. The CDR3 protein is CASSYPTGTGDLNTEAFF. The CDR3 DNA reads as TGTGCCAGCAGCTACCCAACCGGGACAGGGGACTTGAACACTGAAGCTTTCTTT.

This clone occurred once. V is TRBV21-1 and J is TRBJ1-5. TRBV21-1 counts as a pseudogene. The CDR3 extends over 16 amino acids. For the CDR3, the DNA is TGTGCCAGCAGCAATAGCGGACCGAATAGCAATCAGCCCCAGCATTTT. It codes for CASSNSGPNSNQPQHF.

J is TRBJ2-3 and V is TRBV4-1, with a tentative D call TRBD2 (7 bases). The V gene lost 3 bases and the J gene lost 6 bases, with 19 bases spanning the gap. This CDR3 is 16 amino acids long. CDR1 is MGHRA, CDR2 YSYEKL, per germline. The DNA of the CDR3 is TGCGCCAGCAGCCAGGCCGGGGGGCTCCAGGGTGATACGCAGTATTTT. It yields the protein CASSQAGGLQGDTQYF.

The chain recombines TRBV5-1 with TRBJ1-1, with D possibly TRBD1 on 6 matching bases. Germline V gene lookup returns CDR1 SGHRS and CDR2 YFSETQ. The CDR3 is made up of 13 amino acids. Trimming removed 3 bases from V and 5 bases from J, with 11 bases in between. This CDR3 is CASSWTERTEAFF. In DNA form, the CDR3 reads TGCGCCAGCAGCTGGACAGAAAGAACTGAAGCTTTCTTT.

The rearrangement uses TRBV5-1 and TRBJ2-3, with 7 bases fitting TRBD2. V lost 0 bases to trimming and J lost 2 bases; unmatched junction nucleotides: 0. In germline, CDR1 is SGHRS, CDR2 YFSETQ. The CDR3 runs 14 residues. The CDR3 loop reads CASSLGDYTDTQYF. The CDR3 region has the DNA TGCGCCAGCAGCTTGGGGGACTACACAGATACGCAGTATTTT.